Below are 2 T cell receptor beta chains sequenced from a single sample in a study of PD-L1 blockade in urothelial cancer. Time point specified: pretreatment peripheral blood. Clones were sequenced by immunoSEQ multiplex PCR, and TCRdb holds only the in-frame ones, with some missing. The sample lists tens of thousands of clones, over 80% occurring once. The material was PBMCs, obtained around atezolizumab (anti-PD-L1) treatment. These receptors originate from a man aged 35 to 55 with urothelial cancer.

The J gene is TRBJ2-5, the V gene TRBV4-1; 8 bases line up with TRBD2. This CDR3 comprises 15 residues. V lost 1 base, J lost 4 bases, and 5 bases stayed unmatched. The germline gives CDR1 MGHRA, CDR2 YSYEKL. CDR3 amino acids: CASSQAHLAGETQYF. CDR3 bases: TGCGCCAGCAGCCAAGCCCATCTAGCGGGAGAGACCCAGTACTTC.

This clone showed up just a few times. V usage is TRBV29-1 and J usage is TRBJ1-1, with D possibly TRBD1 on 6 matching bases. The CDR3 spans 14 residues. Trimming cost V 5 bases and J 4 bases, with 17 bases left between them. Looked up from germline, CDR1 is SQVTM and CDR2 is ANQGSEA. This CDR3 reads CSVRWLGGLTEAFF. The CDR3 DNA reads TGCAGCGTTCGCTGGTTAGGGGGTCTCACTGAAGCTTTCTTT. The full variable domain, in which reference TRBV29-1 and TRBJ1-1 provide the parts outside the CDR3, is SAVISQKPSRDICQRGTSLTIQCQVDSQVTMMFWYRQQPGQSLTLIATANQGSEATYESGFVIDKFPISRPNLTFSTLTVSNMSPEDSSIYLCSVRWLGGLTEAFFGQGTRLTVV.